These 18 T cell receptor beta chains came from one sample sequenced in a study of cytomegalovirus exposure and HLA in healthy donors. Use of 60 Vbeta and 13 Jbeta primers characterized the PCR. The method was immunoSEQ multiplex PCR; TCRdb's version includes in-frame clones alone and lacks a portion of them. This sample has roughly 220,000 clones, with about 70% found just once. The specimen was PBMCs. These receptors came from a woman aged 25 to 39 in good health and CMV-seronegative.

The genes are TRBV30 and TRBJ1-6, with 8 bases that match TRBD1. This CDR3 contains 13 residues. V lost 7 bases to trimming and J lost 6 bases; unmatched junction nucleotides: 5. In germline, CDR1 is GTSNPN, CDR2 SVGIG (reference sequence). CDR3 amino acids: CAFRDRINSPLHF. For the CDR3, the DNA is TGTGCCTTTCGGGACAGGATTAATTCACCCCTCCACTTT.

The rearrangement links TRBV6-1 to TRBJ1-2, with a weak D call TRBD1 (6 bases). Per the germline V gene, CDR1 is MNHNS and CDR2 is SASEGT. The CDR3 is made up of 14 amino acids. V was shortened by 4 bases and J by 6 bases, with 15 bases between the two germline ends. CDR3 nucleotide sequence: TGTGCCAGCAGTGGAACAGGGTTAGGGGATGGCTACACCTTC. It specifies CASSGTGLGDGYTF.

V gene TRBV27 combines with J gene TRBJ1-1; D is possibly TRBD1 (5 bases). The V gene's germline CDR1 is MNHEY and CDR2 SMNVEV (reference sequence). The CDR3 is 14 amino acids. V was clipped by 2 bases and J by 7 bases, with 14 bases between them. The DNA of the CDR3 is TGTGCCAGCAGTTTAGGGCCCAGGGTCTTTGAAGCTTTCTTT. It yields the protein CASSLGPRVFEAFF.

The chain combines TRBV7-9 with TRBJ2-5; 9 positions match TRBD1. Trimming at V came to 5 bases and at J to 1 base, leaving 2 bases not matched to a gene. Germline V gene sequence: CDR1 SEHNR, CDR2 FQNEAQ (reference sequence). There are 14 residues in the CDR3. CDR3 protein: CASSPDRGQETQYF. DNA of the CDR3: TGTGCCAGCAGCCCGGACAGGGGCCAAGAGACCCAGTACTTC.

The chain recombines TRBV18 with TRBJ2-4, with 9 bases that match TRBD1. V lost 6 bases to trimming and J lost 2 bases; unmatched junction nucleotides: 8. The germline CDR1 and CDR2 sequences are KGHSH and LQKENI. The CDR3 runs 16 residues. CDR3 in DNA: TGTGCCAGCTCTCCCGGGACAGGGTTGTCCAAAAACATTCAGTACTTC. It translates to CASSPGTGLSKNIQYF.

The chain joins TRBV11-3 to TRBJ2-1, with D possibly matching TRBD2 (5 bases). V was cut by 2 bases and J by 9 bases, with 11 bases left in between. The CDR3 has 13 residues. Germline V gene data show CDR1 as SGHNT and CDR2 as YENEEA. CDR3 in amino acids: CASSLREKGEQFF. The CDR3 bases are TGTGCCAGCAGCTTAAGGGAGAAGGGTGAGCAGTTCTTC. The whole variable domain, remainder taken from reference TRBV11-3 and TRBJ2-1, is EAGVVQSPRYKIIEKKQPVAFWCNPISGHNTLYWYLQNLGQGPELLIRYENEEAVDDSQLPKDRFSAERLKGVDSTLKIQPAELGDSAVYLCASSLREKGEQFFGPGTRLTVL.

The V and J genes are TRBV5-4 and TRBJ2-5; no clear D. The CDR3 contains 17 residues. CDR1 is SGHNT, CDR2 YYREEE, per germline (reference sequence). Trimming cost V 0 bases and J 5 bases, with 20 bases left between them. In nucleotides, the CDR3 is TGTGCCAGCAGCTTGGCCGATGATGCCTTACTGAGGGAGACCCAGTACTTC. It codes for CASSLADDALLRETQYF.

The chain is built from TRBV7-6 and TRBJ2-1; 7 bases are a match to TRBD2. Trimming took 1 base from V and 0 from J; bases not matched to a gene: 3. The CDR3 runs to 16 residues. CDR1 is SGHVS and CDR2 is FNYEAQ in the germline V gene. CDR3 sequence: CASSLGDYSSYNEQFF. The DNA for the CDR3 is TGTGCCAGCAGCTTAGGGGACTATAGCTCCTACAATGAGCAGTTCTTC.

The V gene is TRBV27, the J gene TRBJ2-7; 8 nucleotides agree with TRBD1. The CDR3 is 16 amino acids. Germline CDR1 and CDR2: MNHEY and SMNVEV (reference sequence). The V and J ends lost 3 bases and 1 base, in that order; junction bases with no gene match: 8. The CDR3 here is CASSLSDRVGSYEQYF. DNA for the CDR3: TGTGCCAGCAGTTTGTCGGACAGGGTAGGTTCCTACGAGCAGTACTTC.

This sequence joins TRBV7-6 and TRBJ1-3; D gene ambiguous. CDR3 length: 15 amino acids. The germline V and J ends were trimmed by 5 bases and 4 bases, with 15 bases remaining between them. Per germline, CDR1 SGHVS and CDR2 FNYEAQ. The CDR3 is CASSLDSLNGNTIYF. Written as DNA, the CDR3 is TGTGCCAGCAGCCTGGATAGCCTTAACGGAAACACCATATATTTT.

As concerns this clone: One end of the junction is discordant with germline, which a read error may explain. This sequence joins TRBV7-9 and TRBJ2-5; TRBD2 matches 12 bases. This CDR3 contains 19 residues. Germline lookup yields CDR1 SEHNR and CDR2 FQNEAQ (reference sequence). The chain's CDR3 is CSSSPHGLAGSAVEETQYF. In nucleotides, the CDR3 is TGTTCCAGCAGCCCACATGGACTAGCGGGATCGGCGGTGGAAGAGACCCAGTACTTC.

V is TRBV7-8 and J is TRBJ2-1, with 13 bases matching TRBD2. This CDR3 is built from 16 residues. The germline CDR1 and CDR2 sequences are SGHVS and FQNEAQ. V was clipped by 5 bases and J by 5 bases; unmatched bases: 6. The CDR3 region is CASSPRTSGGHNEQFF. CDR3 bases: TGTGCCAGCAGCCCTCGGACTAGCGGGGGACACAATGAGCAGTTCTTC. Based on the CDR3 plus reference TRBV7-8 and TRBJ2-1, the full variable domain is GAGVSQSPRYKVAKRGQDVALRCDPISGHVSLFWYQQALGQGPEFLTYFQNEAQLDKSGLPSDRFFAERPEGSVSTLKIQRTQQEDSAVYLCASSPRTSGGHNEQFFGPGTRLTVL.

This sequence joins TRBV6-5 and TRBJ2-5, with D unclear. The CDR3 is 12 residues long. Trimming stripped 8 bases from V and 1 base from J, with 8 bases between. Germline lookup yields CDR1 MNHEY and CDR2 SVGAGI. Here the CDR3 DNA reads TGTGCCAGCGGTAGACTCCAAGAGACCCAGTACTTC. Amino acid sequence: CASGRLQETQYF.

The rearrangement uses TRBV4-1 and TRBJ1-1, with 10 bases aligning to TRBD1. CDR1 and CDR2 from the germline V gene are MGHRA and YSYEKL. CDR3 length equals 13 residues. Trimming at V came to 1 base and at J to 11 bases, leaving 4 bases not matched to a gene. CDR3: CASSQAGTGEAFF. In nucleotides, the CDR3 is TGCGCCAGCAGCCAAGCCGGGACAGGGGAGGCTTTCTTT.

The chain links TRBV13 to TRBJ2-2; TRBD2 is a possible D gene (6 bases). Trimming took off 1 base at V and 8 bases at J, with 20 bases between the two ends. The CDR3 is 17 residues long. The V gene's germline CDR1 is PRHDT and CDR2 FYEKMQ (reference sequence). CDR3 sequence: CASSLDGTPTPSGELFF. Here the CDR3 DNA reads TGTGCCAGCAGCTTAGATGGGACTCCGACCCCGTCGGGGGAGCTGTTTTTT.

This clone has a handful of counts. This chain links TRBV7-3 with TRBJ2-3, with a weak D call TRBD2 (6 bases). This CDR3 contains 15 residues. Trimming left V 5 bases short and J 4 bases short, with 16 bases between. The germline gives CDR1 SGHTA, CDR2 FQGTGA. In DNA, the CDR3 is TGTGCCAGCAGCGGGGGGTCGGGCGCGGCAGATACGCAGTATTTT. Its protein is CASSGGSGAADTQYF. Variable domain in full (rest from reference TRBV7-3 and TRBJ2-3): GAGVSQTPSNKVTEKGKYVELRCDPISGHTALYWYRQSLGQGPEFLIYFQGTGAADDSGLPNDRFFAVRPEGSVSTLKIQRTERGDSAVYLCASSGGSGAADTQYFGPGTRLTVL.

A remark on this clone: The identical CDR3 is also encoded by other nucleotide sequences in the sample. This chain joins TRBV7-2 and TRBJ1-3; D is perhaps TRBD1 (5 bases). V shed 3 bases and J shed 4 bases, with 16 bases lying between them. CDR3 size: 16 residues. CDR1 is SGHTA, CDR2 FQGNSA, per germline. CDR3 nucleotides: TGTGCCAGCAGCTTTTTCAACCTGGGGGGGGGAAACACCATATATTTT. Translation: CASSFFNLGGGNTIYF.

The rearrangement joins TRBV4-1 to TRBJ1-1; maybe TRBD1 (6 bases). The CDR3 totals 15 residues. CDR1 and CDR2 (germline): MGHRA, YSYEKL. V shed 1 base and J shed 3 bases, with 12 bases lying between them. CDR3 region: CASSQGPRQDTEAFF. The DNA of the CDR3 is TGCGCCAGCAGCCAAGGGCCGAGACAGGACACTGAAGCTTTCTTT.